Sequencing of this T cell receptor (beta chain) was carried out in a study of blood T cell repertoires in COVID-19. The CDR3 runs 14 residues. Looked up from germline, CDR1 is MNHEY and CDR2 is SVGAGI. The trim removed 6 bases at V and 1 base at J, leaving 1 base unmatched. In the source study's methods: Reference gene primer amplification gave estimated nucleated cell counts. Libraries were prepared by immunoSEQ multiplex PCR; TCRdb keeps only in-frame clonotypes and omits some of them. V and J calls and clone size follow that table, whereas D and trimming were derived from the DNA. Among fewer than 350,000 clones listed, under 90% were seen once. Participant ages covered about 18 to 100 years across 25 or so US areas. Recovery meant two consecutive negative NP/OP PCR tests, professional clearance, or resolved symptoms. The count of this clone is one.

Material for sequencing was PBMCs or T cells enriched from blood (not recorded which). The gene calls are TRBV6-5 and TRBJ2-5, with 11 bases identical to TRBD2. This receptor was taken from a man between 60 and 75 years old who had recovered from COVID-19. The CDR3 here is CASRLAGAQETQYF. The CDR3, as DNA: TGTGCCAGCAGACTAGCGGGAGCCCAAGAGACCCAGTACTTC.